These 16 T cell receptor beta chains share one sample of origin, sequenced in a study of T cell responses to AZD1222 COVID-19 vaccine. The repertoire was sequenced with immunoSEQ multiplex PCR; TCRdb's copy has only in-frame clones and lacks some. The table has 150,000 or so clones, roughly nine tenths seen once. The input for sequencing was peripheral blood, taken on day 0 of AZD1222 vaccination. Every receptor here comes from an adult in good health.

This chain connects TRBV19 to TRBJ1-2, with a weak D call TRBD1 (5 bases). CDR3 length equals 12 residues. Germline loops: CDR1 LNHDA, CDR2 SQIVND (reference sequence). V shed 7 bases and J shed 14 bases, with 20 bases lying between them. The CDR3 protein is CASNVQGRTKTF. The CDR3 region has the DNA TGTGCCAGTAACGTTCAGGGACGCACGAAGACCTTC.

V gene TRBV30 combines with J gene TRBJ1-5; D gene uncertain. Germline V lookup: CDR1 GTSNPN, CDR2 SVGIG (reference sequence). This CDR3 has 12 residues. Trimming left V 3 bases short and J 7 bases short, with 10 bases between. The CDR3 here is CAWRSAGQPQHF. As DNA, the CDR3 is TGTGCCTGGAGATCGGCCGGGCAGCCCCAGCATTTT.

V is TRBV12-3 or TRBV12-4 and J is TRBJ1-1, with D unresolved. The V and J ends lost 6 bases and 7 bases respectively, with 15 bases between them. The CDR3 spans 13 residues. Here the CDR3 DNA reads TGTGCCAGCAGGGGTGGGTGGCTCGTTGAAGCTTTCTTT. As protein: CASRGGWLVEAFF.

The rearrangement joins TRBV6-1 to TRBJ1-5; TRBD1 agrees at 12 bases. Germline V gene lookup returns CDR1 MNHNS and CDR2 SASEGT. The CDR3 sequence is 18 residues long. J gave up 6 bases and V 0 bases, and 9 bases lay outside the gene matches. This CDR3 reads CASSEALRGQGAVQPQHF. The CDR3 DNA is TGTGCCAGCAGTGAAGCGCTTCGGGGACAGGGGGCCGTTCAGCCCCAGCATTTT.

The chain links TRBV7-2 to TRBJ1-4; possible D gene TRBD1, 5 bases. Germline V gene lookup returns CDR1 SGHTA and CDR2 FQGNSA. The CDR3 has 17 amino acids. V was pared by 6 bases and J by 0 bases, with 17 bases between. The CDR3: CASSRGDFGTTNEKLFF. The DNA for the CDR3 is TGTGCCAGCAGTCGGGGGGATTTCGGGACAACTAATGAAAAACTGTTTTTT.

This sequence joins TRBV10-2 and TRBJ1-2; TRBD1 matches at 8 bases. CDR1 and CDR2 from the germline V gene are WSHSY and SAAADI. The trim removed 6 bases at V and 5 bases at J, leaving 11 bases unmatched. CDR3 length: 15 residues. DNA for the CDR3: TGCGCCAGCAGGGGCCCGCTGGGACAGGATTATGGCTACACCTTC. It codes for CASRGPLGQDYGYTF.

The gene calls are TRBV9 and TRBJ2-1; possibly TRBD2 for D (6 bases). CDR1 and CDR2 (germline): SGDLS, YYNGEE. The CDR3 has 16 amino acids. The V and J ends lost 2 bases and 2 bases respectively, with 14 bases between them. CDR3 DNA: TGTGCCAGCAGCGTGACGGGGGTAAGTGCCTACAATGAGCAGTTCTTC. Residues: CASSVTGVSAYNEQFF.

The V gene is TRBV7-2, the J gene TRBJ2-2; D is undetermined. Germline CDR1 and CDR2: SGHTA and FQGNSA. Between the trimmed V and J ends, which lost 2 bases and 0 bases, there was a span of 7 bases. This CDR3 spans 15 amino acids. DNA of the CDR3: TGTGCCAGCAGCTTATTCCCTGCGAACACCGGGGAGCTGTTTTTT. Its translation: CASSLFPANTGELFF.

The chain combines TRBV28 with TRBJ1-4, with a possible D match to TRBD1 (5 bases). CDR1 MDHEN and CDR2 SYDVKM come from the germline V gene. This CDR3 contains 14 residues. The V end was cut by 3 bases, the J end by 14 bases, with 19 bases between. CDR3 sequence: CASSFWGSVPELFF. CDR3 in DNA: TGTGCCAGCAGTTTTTGGGGCTCCGTCCCTGAGCTGTTTTTT.

V gene TRBV10-3 combines with J gene TRBJ1-2; D might be TRBD1 (6 bases). The CDR3 runs 13 residues. Germline V lookup: CDR1 ENHRY, CDR2 SYGVKD. Trimming took 6 bases from V and 7 from J, leaving 15 bases between them. CDR3 DNA: TGTGCCATCAGGGGGGCAGGGGATCGTGGCTACACCTTC. Translated: CAIRGAGDRGYTF.

A single count supports this clone. The rearrangement links TRBV25-1 to TRBJ2-7; a weak D match, TRBD2 (6 bases). Trimming cost V 5 bases and J 2 bases, with 7 bases left between them. The CDR3 is made up of 12 amino acids. The germline V gene has CDR1 MGHDK and CDR2 SYGVNS. The CDR3 protein is CASSWGAYEQYF. CDR3 sequence (DNA): TGTGCCAGCAGTTGGGGGGCCTACGAGCAGTACTTC.

The chain links TRBV30 to TRBJ1-4; 10 nucleotides align to TRBD1. The germline V gene has CDR1 GTSNPN and CDR2 SVGIG (reference sequence). V shed 1 base and J 8 bases; nucleotides not matched to a gene: 10. CDR3 length: 16 residues. This CDR3 reads CAWSAGTGDLDEKLFF. CDR3 DNA: TGTGCCTGGAGTGCCGGGACAGGGGATTTGGACGAAAAACTGTTTTTT.

The genes are TRBV7-9 and TRBJ1-2; D might be TRBD1 (6 bases). Germline V lookup: CDR1 SEHNR, CDR2 FQNEAQ (reference sequence). Deletions cut 1 base from V and 5 bases from J, with 14 bases between. The CDR3 is made up of 15 amino acids. The CDR3 DNA follows: TGTGCCAGCAGCTTAGTGGCGGGGGCGTCTTATGGCTACACCTTC. Amino acid sequence: CASSLVAGASYGYTF. The whole variable domain, remainder taken from reference TRBV7-9 and TRBJ1-2, is DTGVSQNPRHKITKRGQNVTFRCDPISEHNRLYWYRQTLGQGPEFLTYFQNEAQLEKSRLLSDRFSAERPKGSFSTLEIQRTEQGDSAMYLCASSLVAGASYGYTFGSGTRLTVV.

This rearrangement joins TRBV11-3 to TRBJ2-1; D is uncertain. This CDR3 has 14 amino acids. Germline lookup yields CDR1 SGHNT and CDR2 YENEEA. The V and J ends lost 4 bases and 1 base respectively, with 8 bases between them. In nucleotides, the CDR3 is TGTGCCAGCAGCTCCTTTCGGTCCTACAATGAGCAGTTCTTC. Translated: CASSSFRSYNEQFF.

This sequence joins TRBV11-3 and TRBJ2-5; 8 bases map to TRBD2. Germline trimming cut 3 bases from V and 1 base from J; bases unmatched to any gene: 7. The CDR3 sequence is 16 residues long. Germline V gene lookup returns CDR1 SGHNT and CDR2 YENEEA. CDR3 DNA: TGTGCCAGCAGCTTGGAAGCGGGAGACGGCCAAGAGACCCAGTACTTC. Its protein product is CASSLEAGDGQETQYF. Variable domain in full (rest from reference TRBV11-3 and TRBJ2-5): EAGVVQSPRYKIIEKKQPVAFWCNPISGHNTLYWYLQNLGQGPELLIRYENEEAVDDSQLPKDRFSAERLKGVDSTLKIQPAELGDSAVYLCASSLEAGDGQETQYFGPGTRLLVL.

This chain connects TRBV5-5 to TRBJ2-1; TRBD2 agrees at 9 bases. The CDR3 sequence is 15 residues long. Germline CDR1 SGHKS, CDR2 YYEKEE (reference sequence). Unmatched junction bases numbered 8, after V lost 6 bases and J lost 4 bases. The CDR3 coding sequence is TGTGCCAGCATCCTTAGCGGGGGTGCTTACAATGAGCAGTTCTTC. Translation: CASILSGGAYNEQFF.